This T cell receptor (beta chain) derives from a study of blood T cell repertoires in COVID-19. Study in general: COVID-19 samples collected from the United States, Italy and Spain covered acute and convalescent phases. PBMCs, B-cell-depleted T cells, or T cells were the source of the cDNA or gDNA that made up the material.

V lost 2 bases and J lost 7; bases outside the gene matches: 9. This CDR3 is built from 15 residues. Germline assignment: CDR1 SGHVS and CDR2 FQNEAQ. Original data processing: Quantification of nucleated cells was approximated via reference gene primer amplification. Using immunoSEQ multiplex PCR, the repertoire was profiled, and TCRdb retains in-frame clones only, with some absent. From that table come the V and J calls and clone size; the DNA was used to work out D and trimming. This table holds 130,000 or so clones, roughly four fifths found once. This sequence joins TRBV7-8 and TRBJ1-2; 8 positions match TRBD1. This TCR derives from an older woman with acute or convalescent COVID-19. Sequenced input: peripheral blood. CDR3 nucleotide sequence: TGTGCCAGCAGCTTATCCCCGGGACAGGAGACTGGCTACACCTTC. It is translated as CASSLSPGQETGYTF.